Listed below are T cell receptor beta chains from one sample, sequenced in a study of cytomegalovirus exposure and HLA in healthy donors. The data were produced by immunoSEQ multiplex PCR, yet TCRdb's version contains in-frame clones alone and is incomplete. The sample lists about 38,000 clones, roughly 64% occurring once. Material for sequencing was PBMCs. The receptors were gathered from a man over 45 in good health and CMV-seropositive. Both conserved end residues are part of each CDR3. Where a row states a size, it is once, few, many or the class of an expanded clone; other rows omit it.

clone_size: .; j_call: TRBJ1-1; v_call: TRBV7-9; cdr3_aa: CASSTGQGDTEAFF
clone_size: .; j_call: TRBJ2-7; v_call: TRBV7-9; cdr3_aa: CASSLGPNYEQYF
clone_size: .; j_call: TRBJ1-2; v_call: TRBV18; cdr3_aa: CASSPRGLEGYTF
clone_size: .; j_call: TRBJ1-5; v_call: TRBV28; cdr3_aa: CASSFGGSNQPQHF
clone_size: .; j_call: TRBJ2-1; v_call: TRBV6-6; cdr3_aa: CASRPSTGLINEQFF
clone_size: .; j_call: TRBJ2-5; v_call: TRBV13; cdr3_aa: CASSLRVLQETQYF
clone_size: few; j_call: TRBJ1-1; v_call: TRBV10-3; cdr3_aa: CAIRAEAEAFF
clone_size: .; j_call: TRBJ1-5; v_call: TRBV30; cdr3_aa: CAWSHTGADQPQHF
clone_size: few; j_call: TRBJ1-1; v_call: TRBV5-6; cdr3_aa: CASSSNTEAFF
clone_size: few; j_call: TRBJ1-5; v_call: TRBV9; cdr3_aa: CASSLQGDQPQHF
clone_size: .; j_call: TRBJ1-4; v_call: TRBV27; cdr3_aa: CASSSQGMVEKLFF
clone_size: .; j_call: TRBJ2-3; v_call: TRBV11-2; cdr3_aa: CASSRQGGTDTQYF
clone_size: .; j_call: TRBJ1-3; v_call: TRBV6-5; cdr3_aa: CASSYSTSSGNTIYF
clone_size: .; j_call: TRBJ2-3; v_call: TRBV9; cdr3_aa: CASSVVGLVDTQYF
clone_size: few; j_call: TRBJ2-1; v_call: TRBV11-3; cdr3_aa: CASSLEAGPGLQFF
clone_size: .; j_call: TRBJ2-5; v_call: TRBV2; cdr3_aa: CASTTAKLAGGGETQYF
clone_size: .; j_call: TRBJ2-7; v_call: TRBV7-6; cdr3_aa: CASSFVTWGADF
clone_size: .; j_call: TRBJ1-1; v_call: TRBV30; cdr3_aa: CAWEGQGRNTEAFF
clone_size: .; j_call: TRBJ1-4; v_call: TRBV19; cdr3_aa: CASSRSGEKLFF
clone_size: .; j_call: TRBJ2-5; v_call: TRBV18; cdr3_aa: CASSQQGAPETQYF
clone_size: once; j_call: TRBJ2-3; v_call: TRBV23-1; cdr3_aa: CASSQTVYSDTQYF
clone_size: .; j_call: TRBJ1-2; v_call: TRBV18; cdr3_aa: CASSPQDSPYGYTF
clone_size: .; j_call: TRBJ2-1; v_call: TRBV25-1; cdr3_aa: CASSPAGGENEQFF
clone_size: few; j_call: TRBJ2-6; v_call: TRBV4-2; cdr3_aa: CASSPLGGSGANVLTF
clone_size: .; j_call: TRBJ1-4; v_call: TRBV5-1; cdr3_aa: CASSLEGTAGEKLFF
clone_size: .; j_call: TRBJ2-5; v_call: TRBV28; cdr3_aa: CASSSNRGGQETQYF
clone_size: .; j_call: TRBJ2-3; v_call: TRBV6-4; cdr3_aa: CASSYRDGTDTQYF
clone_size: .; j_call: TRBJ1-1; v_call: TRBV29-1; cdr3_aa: CSVDRGPNTEAFF
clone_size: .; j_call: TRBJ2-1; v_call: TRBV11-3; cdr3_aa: CASSLSGGANNEQFF
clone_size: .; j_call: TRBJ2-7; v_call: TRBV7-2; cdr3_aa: CASSHAYEQYF
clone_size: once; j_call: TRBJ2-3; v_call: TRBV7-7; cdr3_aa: CASSPWTASTDTQYF
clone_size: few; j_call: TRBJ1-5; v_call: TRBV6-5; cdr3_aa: CASSYSGGRNQPQHF
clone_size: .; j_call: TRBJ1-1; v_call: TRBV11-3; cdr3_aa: CASSRRGTENEAFF
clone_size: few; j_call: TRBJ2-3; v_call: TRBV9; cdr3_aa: CASSVGRGADTQYF
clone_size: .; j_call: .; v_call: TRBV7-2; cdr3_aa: CASSFSGGTYEQYF
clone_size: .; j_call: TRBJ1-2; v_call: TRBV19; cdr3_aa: CASSMSHQAYGYTF
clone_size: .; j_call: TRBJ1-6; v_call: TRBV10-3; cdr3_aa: CAIRGQDDSPLHF
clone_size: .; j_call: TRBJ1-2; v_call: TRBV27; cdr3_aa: CASSLSTGGGYTF
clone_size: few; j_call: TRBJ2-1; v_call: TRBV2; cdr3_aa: CASSEGVASDEQFF
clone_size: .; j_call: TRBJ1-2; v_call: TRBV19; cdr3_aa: CASSMDRSGYTF
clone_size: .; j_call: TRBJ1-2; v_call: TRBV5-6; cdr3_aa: CASSPTVTLANYGYTF